The 5 T cell receptor beta chains below come from one sample, sequenced in a study of blood T cell repertoires in COVID-19 (TCRdb year 2020). The library was obtained by the immunoSEQ multiplex PCR assay. In TCRdb, the immuneACCESS table is reduced to in-frame sequences with V and J assigned. These tables do not hold every clone; where another copy was compared, an unresolved V gene accounts for under half, and the others remain unexplained. This sample comprises roughly 140,000 clones, 80% of them detected only once. Roughly 3.6% of the sample is held by the ten biggest clonotypes. The material sequenced was peripheral blood. These TCRs come from a man between 65 and 85 years old who had recovered from COVID-19.

This clone was picked up a small number of times. V is TRBV10-3 and J is TRBJ2-7; 11 bases line up with TRBD2. This CDR3 spans 13 amino acids. V lost 10 bases, J lost 7 bases, and 9 bases stayed unmatched. Germline values: CDR1 ENHRY, CDR2 SYGVKD. The CDR3 reads CATRLAGPSEQYF. The CDR3, as DNA: TGTGCCACCAGACTAGCGGGACCCTCGGAGCAGTACTTC.

The CDR3 nucleotides are TGCAGCGCAGCGGACAGGAGCCCCTACGAGCAGTACTTC. Translated, it gives CSAADRSPYEQYF. The chain recombines TRBV29-1 with TRBJ2-7; 7 bases line up with TRBD1. The CDR3 sequence is 13 residues long. The junction had 8 bases not matched to a gene; V was cut back by 7 bases and J by 2 bases. CDR1 and CDR2 from the germline V gene are SQVTM and ANQGSEA.

The chain is built from TRBV12-3 or TRBV12-4 and TRBJ2-7; perhaps TRBD2 as D (5 bases). The CDR3 contains 12 residues. Trimming removed 8 bases from V and 3 bases from J, with 11 bases in between. Here the CDR3 reads CASGGLGYEQYF. DNA of the CDR3: TGTGCCAGCGGTGGACTTGGCTACGAGCAGTACTTC.

The V and J genes are TRBV29-1 and TRBJ2-1; D possibly corresponds to TRBD2 (5 bases). This CDR3 is 10 amino acids long. Germline loops: CDR1 SQVTM, CDR2 ANQGSEA. The ends were cut back, 6 bases at V and 12 bases at J, with 12 bases in the middle. DNA for the CDR3: TGCAGCGTCGCGGACTTTGGGCAGTTCTTC. It yields the protein CSVADFGQFF.

The V and J genes are TRBV27 and TRBJ2-1; TRBD2 agrees at 7 bases. With 7 bases clipped from V and 4 bases from J, the junction kept 10 bases outside the gene matches. Germline CDR1 reads MNHEY; CDR2 reads SMNVEV (reference sequence). This CDR3 is built from 15 residues. The CDR3 DNA sequence: TGTGCCAGCAAGGCTGGGGGGGACCTTTACAATGAGCAGTTCTTC. Residues: CASKAGGDLYNEQFF.